This T cell receptor beta chain was found in a study of Graves' ophthalmopathy and Graves' hyperthyroidism. General study findings and limits: The model's ophthalmopathy progression predictions had about 69% sensitivity and just under 75% specificity. The blood repertoire also included most expanded thyroid clonotypes above 0.001 frequency.

This clonotype was picked up many times. Antigen unknown. The CDR3 extends over 15 amino acids. The germline V gene has CDR1 ENHRY and CDR2 SYGVKD. The V end was cut by 3 bases, the J end by 5 bases, with 17 bases between. Amplifying from RNA transcripts, the study obtained TCR beta CDR3 regions. RT-PCR with HTBI primers came first, then second-round multiplex PCR. TCRdb used MiXCR to reprocess the multiplex PCR reads, holding one entry per CDR3 protein. Here the sample spans 450,000 to 600,000 distinct CDR3 sequences, about 40% being singletons. Sequenced: peripheral blood or thyroid tissue (not recorded which). The chain links TRBV10-3 to TRBJ2-7; D may match TRBD1 or TRBD2 (5 bases each). The source of this sequence is an adult man with Graves' hyperthyroidism. This CDR3 reads CAISDPRVEGNEQYF. The CDR3, as DNA: TGTGCCATCAGTGACCCCAGGGTTGAGGGGAACGAGCAGTACTTC.